What follows describes a single T cell receptor beta chain. This sample was taken from a study of blood T cell repertoires in COVID-19. The overall study: The origin of the acute and convalescent COVID-19 samples was the United States, Italy and Spain.

Generated by immunoSEQ multiplex PCR, the TCRdb table keeps only in-frame clones and is missing some. The sample lists hundreds of thousands of clones; roughly 90% were seen once. The sequenced sample consisted of peripheral blood. The sequence was collected from a young woman with active or convalescent COVID-19.

CDR3 residues: CASSQDLGGDEQFF. CDR3 DNA: TGTGCCAGCAGCCAAGATCTGGGAGGGGATGAGCAGTTCTTC. The chain carries TRBV3-1 (or the pseudogene TRBV3-2) and TRBJ2-1, with 7 bases fitting TRBD2. CDR3 length equals 14 residues. CDR1 and CDR2 (germline): LGHDT, YNNKEL (reference sequence). J lost 8 bases, V lost 0 bases, and 4 bases had no gene match.